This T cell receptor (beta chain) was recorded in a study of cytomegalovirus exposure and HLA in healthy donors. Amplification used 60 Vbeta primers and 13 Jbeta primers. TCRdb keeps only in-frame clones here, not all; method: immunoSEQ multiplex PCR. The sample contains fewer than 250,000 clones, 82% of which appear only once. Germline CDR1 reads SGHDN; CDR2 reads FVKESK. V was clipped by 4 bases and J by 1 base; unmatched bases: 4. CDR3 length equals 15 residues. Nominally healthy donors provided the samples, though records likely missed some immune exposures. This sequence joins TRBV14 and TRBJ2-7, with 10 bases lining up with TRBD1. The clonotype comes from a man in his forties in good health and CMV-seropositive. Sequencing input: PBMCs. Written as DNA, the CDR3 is TGTGCCAGCAGCCGGTTGGGACAGGGGTCCTACGAGCAGTACTTC. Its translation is CASSRLGQGSYEQYF.